This paragraph covers one T cell receptor beta chain sequence. These data are taken from a study of shared clonotypes between healthy human individuals. This CDR3 has 15 amino acids. Germline CDR1 SGHAT, CDR2 FQNNGV. After removal of 2 bases from V and 5 bases from J, the junction contained 2 bases not matched to a gene. The naive CD8 subset, CD45RO-negative cells positively selected for CCR7, excluded terminally differentiated effector memory CD45RA+ cells. Across several immunoSEQ plates, the genomic DNA of each subset was split evenly. Repertoires were generated with immunoSEQ multiplex PCR, while TCRdb's copy carries only in-frame clones and drops some. The sample contains around 1.9 million clones, 85% to 95% of which appear only once.

The TCR sequence derives from a man aged 18 to 30 in good health. Some clones in this sample may be carry-over from other donors' samples. The V call is TRBV11-2, the J call TRBJ2-1; 11 bases line up with TRBD2. The source material was naive CD8+ T cells from PBMCs. In nucleotides, the CDR3 is TGTGCCAGCAGCTTACTGGGACTAGCGGACAATGAGCAGTTCTTC. Encoded protein: CASSLLGLADNEQFF.